This T cell receptor (beta chain) was recovered during a study of cytomegalovirus exposure and HLA in healthy donors. Germline assignment: CDR1 SGHVS and CDR2 FNYEAQ. Between the trimmed V and J ends, which lost 3 bases and 6 bases, there was a span of 9 bases. This CDR3 has 13 amino acids. With regard to this clone: The antigen is not known.

General study points: After further analysis at a later stage, 16,951 TCR beta sequences were associated with HLA alleles at 0.05 false discovery rate. Immune exposure information comprised only CMV serostatus.

The study ran its PCR with 60 Vbeta and 13 Jbeta primers. Profiled with immunoSEQ multiplex PCR; TCRdb holds only in-frame clones, not every one. The table records around 130,000 clones, around 77% of them present only once. The rearrangement joins TRBV7-6 to TRBJ1-5; D remains ambiguous. Sequenced sample: PBMCs. The clonotype comes from a man aged 45-65 years in good health and CMV-seronegative. CDR3 bases: TGTGCCAGCAGCTTGGGAGGGATTCAGCCCCAGCATTTT. It translates to CASSLGGIQPQHF. The full variable domain, completed using reference TRBV7-6 and TRBJ1-5, is GAGVSQSPRYKVTKRGQDVALRCDPISGHVSLYWYRQALGQGPEFLTYFNYEAQQDKSGLPNDRFSAERPEGSISTLTIQRTEQRDSAMYRCASSLGGIQPQHFGDGTRLSIL.